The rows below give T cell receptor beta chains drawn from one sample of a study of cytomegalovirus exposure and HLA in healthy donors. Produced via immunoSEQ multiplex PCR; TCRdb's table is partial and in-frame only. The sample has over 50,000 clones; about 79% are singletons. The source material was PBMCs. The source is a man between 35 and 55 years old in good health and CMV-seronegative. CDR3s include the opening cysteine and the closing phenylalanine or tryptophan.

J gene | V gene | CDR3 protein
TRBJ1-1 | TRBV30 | CAWRAGNTEAFF
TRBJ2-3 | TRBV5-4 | CASSSIGRTDTQYF
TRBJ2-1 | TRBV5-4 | CASSKELAGSYNEQFF
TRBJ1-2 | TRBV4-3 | CASSQDLPGQGVYGYTF
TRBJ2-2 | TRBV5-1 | CASSLLSVIAGELFF
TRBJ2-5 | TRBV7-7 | CASSFGASGDQLGGETQYF
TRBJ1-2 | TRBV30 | CAWERDRGLNGYTF
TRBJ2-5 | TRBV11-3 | CASSQITGLRQETQYF
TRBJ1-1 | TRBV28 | CASSLYFRGGRIMNTEAFF
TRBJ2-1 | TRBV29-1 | CSVRQGAFVNEQFF
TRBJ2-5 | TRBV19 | CASSPTPRTTVHETQYF
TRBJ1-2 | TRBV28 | CASSQTGNGGYTF
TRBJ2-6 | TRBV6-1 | CASWPVSGANVLTF
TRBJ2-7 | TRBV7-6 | CASSLVRDHEQYF
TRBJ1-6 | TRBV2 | CASRPVQWLSLHF
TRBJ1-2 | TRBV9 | CASSVEANYGYTF
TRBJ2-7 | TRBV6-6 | CASSYRGVLYEQYF
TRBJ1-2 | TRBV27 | CASSNILFYGYTF
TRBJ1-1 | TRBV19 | CASNSVVKTEAFF
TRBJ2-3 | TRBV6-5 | CASRPGGTDTQYF
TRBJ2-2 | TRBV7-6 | CASSSRQGQHGELFF
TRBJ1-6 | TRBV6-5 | CASSYSPGQNSPLHF
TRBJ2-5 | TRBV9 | CASSGQGPQYF
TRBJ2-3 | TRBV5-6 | CASSPVGTDTQYF
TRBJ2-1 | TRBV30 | CAWSVRWANEQFF
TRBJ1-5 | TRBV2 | CASRAIDRENQPQHF
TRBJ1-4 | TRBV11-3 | CASSPWGQLGSDEKLFF
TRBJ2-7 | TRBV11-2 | CASSADRTYEQYF
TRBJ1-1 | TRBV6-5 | CASSYGSGWTEAFF
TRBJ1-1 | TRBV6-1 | CASSVLQGAMNTEAFF
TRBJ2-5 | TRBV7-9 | CASSSPGLVETQYF
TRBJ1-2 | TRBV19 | CAIGLGSGYTF
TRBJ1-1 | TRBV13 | CASSLTGLNTEAFF
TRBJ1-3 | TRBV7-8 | CASSITGAHSGNTIYF
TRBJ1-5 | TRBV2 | CASTPRGGQPQHF
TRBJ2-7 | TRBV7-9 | CASSLQGLVDEQYF
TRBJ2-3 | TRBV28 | CASSFRTGPGGTQYF
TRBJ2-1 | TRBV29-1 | CSARSFKLANNNEQFF
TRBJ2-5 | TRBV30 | CAWTPGTAYQETQYF
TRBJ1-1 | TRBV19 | CASSAHRGGEAFF
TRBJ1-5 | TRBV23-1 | CASTLLGGAGDNQPQHF
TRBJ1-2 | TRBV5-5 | CASSEGTRVVGYGYTF
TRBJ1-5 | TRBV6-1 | CASSEGSGGNQPQHF
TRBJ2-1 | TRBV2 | CASSVSGASYNEQFF
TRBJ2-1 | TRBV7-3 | CASSPSGAYNEQFF
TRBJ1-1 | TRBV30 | CAWSANRGMNTEAFF
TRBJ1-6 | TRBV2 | CASSQTGGTPTLHF
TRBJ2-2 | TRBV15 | CATSPRGRLTGELFF
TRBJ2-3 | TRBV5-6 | CASSRGQGWDTQYF
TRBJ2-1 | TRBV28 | CASLDRGYNEQFF